The sequence of this T cell receptor (beta chain) was determined in a study of T cell repertoires in cytomegalovirus infection. Study background: Indications of both CMV infection and matching HLA type were provided by public TCR beta signatures.

This clonotype has a count of ten or more. TCRdb reprocessed the reads via MiXCR and lists one record per CDR3 protein. The sample holds tens of thousands of distinct CDR3 sequences, just under 4% seen once. Trimming removed 4 bases from V and 4 bases from J; junction bases left unmatched: 6. Germline CDR1 and CDR2: SGHNT and YENEEA. This CDR3 contains 15 residues. The material sequenced was PBMCs. V and J are TRBV11-3 and TRBJ2-3; 9 bases are a match to TRBD2. This sequence was found in a human donor in good health (CMV status not recorded). Some clones in this sample may be carry-over from other donors' samples. CDR3 DNA sequence: TGTGCCAGCAGCTCATTAGCGGGAGATGCAGATACGCAGTATTTT. Its protein product is CASSSLAGDADTQYF.